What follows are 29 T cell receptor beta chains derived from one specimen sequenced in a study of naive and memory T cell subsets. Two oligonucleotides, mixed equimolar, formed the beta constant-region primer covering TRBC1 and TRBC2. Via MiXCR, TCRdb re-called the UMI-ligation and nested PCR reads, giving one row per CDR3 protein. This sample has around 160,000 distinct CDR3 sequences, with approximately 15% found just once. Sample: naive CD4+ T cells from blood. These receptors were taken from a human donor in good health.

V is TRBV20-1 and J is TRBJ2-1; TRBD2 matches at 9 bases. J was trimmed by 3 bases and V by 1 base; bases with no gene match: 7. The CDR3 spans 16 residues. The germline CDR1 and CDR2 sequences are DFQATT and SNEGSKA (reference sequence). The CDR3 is CSARAFTSGHYNEQFF. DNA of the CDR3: TGCAGTGCTAGAGCGTTTACTAGCGGGCACTACAATGAGCAGTTCTTC.

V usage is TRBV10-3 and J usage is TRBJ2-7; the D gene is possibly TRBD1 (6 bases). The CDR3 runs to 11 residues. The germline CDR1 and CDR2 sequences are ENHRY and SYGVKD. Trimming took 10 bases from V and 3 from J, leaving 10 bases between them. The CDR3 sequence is CASGQNYEQYF. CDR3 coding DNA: TGTGCCAGTGGACAGAACTACGAGCAGTACTTC.

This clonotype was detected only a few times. The CDR3 here is CAWSPSSGSLETQYF. DNA for the CDR3: TGTGCCTGGAGTCCCTCTAGCGGGAGTTTAGAGACCCAGTACTTC. J is TRBJ2-5 and V is TRBV30; 10 positions agree with TRBD2. The germline V gene has CDR1 GTSNPN and CDR2 SVGIG (reference sequence). J lost 4 bases, V lost 2 bases, and 7 bases had no gene match. This CDR3 is 15 amino acids long.

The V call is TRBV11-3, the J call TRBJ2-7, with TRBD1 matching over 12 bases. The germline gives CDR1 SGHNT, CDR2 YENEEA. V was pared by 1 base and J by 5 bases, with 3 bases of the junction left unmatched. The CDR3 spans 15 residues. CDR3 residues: CASSLGGTGGDEQYF. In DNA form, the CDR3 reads TGTGCCAGCAGCTTAGGGGGGACAGGGGGCGACGAGCAGTACTTC. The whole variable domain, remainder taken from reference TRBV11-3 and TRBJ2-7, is EAGVVQSPRYKIIEKKQPVAFWCNPISGHNTLYWYLQNLGQGPELLIRYENEEAVDDSQLPKDRFSAERLKGVDSTLKIQPAELGDSAVYLCASSLGGTGGDEQYFGPGTRLTVT.

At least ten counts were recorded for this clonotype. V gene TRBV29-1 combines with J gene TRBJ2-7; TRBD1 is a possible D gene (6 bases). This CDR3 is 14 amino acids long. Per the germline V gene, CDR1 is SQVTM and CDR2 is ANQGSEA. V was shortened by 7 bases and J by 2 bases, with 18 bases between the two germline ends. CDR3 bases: TGCAGCGCCGAATTACAGGGTTCTGCCTACGAGCAGTACTTC. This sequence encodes CSAELQGSAYEQYF.

The DNA of the CDR3 is TGTGCCAGCAGCTCCACGAGGGGGCGAGAGCAGTACTTC. The encoded protein is CASSSTRGREQYF. The chain recombines TRBV7-9 with TRBJ2-7; 7 nucleotides match TRBD1. This CDR3 comprises 13 residues. With V trimmed by 4 bases and J by 7 bases, 7 bases remained unmatched. Germline-derived CDR1 and CDR2 are SEHNR and FQNEAQ (reference sequence).

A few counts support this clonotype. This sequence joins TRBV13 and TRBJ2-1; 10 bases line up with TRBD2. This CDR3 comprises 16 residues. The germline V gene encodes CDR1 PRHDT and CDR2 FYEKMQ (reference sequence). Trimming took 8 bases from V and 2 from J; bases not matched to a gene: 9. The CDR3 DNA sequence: TGTGCCAGCTTCACAAGCGGGAGGGTGACCTACAATGAGCAGTTCTTC. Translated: CASFTSGRVTYNEQFF. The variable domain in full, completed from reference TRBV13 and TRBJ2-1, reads AAGVIQSPRHLIKEKRETATLKCYPIPRHDTVYWYQQGPGQDPQFLISFYEKMQSDKGSIPDRFSAQQFSDYHSELNMSSLELGDSALYFCASFTSGRVTYNEQFFGPGTRLTVL.

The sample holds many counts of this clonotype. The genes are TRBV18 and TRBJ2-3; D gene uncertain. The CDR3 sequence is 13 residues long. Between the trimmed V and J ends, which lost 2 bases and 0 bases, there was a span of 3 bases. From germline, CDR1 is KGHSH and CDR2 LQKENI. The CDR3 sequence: CASSPLSTDTQYF. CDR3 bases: TGTGCCAGCTCACCATTGAGCACAGATACGCAGTATTTT.

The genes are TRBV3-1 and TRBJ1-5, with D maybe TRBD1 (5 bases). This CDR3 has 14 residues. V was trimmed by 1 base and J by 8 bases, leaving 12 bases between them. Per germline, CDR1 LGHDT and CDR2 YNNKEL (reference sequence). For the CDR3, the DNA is TGTGCCAGCAGCCAAGGAGGAGGGACGGAGCCCCAGCATTTT. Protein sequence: CASSQGGGTEPQHF.

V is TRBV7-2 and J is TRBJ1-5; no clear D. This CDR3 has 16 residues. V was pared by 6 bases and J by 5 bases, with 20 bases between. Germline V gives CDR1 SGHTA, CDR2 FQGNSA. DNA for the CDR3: TGTGCCAGCAGTCAAGCGGGGTCAGGTCATGATCAGCCCCAGCATTTT. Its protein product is CASSQAGSGHDQPQHF.

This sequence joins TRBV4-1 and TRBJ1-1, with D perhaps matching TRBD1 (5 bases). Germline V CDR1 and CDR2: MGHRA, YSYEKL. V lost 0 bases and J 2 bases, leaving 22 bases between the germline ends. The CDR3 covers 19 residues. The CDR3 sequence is CASSQDNPGAAGGNTEAFF. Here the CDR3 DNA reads TGCGCCAGCAGCCAAGATAACCCCGGGGCCGCCGGGGGTAACACTGAAGCTTTCTTT.

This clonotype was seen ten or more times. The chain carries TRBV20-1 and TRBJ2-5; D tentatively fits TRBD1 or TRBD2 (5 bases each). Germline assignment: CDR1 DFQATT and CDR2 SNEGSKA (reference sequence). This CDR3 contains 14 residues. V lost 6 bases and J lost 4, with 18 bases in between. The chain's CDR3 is CSAGTSVRVETQYF. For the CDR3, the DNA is TGCAGTGCCGGGACCTCTGTGCGCGTAGAGACCCAGTACTTC.

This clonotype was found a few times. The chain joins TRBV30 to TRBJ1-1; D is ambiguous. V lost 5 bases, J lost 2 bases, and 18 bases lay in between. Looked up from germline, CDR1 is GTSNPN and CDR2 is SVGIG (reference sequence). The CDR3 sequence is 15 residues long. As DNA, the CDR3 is TGTGCCTGGTGTCCGGGAGATACCGGAAACACTGAAGCTTTCTTT. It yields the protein CAWCPGDTGNTEAFF.

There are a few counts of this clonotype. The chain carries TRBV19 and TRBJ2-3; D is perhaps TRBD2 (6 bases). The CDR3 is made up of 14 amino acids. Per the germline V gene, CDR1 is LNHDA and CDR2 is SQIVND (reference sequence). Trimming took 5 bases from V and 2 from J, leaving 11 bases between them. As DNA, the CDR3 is TGTGCCAGTAGTGAGGGACTCCTCACAGATACGCAGTATTTT. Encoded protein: CASSEGLLTDTQYF.

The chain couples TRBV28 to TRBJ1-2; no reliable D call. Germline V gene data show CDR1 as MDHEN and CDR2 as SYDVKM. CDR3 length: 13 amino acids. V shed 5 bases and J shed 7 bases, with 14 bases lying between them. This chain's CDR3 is CASSLLSGSGYTF. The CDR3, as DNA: TGTGCCAGCAGTCTCCTCTCGGGGAGTGGCTACACCTTC.

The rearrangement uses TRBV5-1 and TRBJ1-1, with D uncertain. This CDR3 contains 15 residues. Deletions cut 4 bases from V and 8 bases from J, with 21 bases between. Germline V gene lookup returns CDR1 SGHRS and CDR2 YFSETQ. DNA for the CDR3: TGCGCCAGCAGCCCTCCGCGGACTGGGGTAGGGGAAGCTTTCTTT. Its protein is CASSPPRTGVGEAFF.

DNA of the CDR3: TGTGCCAGCAGCCAATTGCTAGGCAATCAGCCCCAGCATTTT. Translated: CASSQLLGNQPQHF. The chain links TRBV3-1 to TRBJ1-5, with unresolved D. CDR1 is LGHDT, CDR2 YNNKEL, per germline (reference sequence). This CDR3 is 14 amino acids long. V dropped 2 bases and J dropped 2 bases, with 7 bases sitting between them. Full variable domain (outside the CDR3, taken from reference TRBV3-1 and TRBJ1-5): DTAVSQTPKYLVTQMGNDKSIKCEQNLGHDTMYWYKQDSKKFLKIMFSYNNKELIINETVPNRFSPKSPDKAHLNLHINSLELGDSAVYFCASSQLLGNQPQHFGDGTRLSIL.

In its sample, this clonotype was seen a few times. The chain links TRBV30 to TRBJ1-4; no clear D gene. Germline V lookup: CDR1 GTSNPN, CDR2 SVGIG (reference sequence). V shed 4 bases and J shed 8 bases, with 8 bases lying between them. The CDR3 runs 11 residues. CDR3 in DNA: TGTGCCTGGAACTTAAGGGAAAAACTGTTTTTT. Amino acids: CAWNLREKLFF.

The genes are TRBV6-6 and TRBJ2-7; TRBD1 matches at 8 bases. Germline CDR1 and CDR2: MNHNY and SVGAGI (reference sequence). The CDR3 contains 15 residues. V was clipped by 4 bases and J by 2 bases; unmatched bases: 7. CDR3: CASSFGQGATYEQYF. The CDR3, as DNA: TGTGCCAGCAGTTTCGGACAGGGAGCAACCTACGAGCAGTACTTC.

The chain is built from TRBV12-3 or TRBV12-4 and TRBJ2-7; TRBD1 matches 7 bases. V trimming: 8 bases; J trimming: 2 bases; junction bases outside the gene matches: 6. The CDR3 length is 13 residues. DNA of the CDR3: TGTGCCAGCGGCCACAGGGGTACCTACGAGCAGTACTTC. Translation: CASGHRGTYEQYF.

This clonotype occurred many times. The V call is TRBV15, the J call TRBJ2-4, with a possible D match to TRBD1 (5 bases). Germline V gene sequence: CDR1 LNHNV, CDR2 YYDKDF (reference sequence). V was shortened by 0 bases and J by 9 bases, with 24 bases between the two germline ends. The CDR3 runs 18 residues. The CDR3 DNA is TGTGCCACCAGCAGAGAGGACAAAGCCCTCCTTTTTGGAGTCATTCAGTACTTC. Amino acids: CATSREDKALLFGVIQYF.

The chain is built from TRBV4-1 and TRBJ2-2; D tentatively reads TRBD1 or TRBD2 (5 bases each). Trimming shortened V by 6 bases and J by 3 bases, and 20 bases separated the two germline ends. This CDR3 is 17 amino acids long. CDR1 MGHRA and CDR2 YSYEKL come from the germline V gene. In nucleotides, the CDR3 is TGCGCCAGCAGACCGGCCCCGGGGACCCCTGACACCGGGGAGCTGTTTTTT. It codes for CASRPAPGTPDTGELFF.

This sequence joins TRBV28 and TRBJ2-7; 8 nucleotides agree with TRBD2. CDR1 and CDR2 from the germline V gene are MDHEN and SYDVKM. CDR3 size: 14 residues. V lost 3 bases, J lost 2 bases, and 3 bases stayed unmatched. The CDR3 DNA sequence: TGTGCCAGCAGTTTTAGCGGGACGACCTACGAGCAGTACTTC. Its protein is CASSFSGTTYEQYF.

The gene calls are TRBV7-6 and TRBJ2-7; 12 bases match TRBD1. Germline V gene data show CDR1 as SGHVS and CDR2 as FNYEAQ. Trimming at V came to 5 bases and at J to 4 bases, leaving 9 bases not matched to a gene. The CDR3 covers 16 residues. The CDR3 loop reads CASSPRLGQGAYEQYF. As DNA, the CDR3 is TGTGCCAGCAGCCCTAGATTGGGACAGGGGGCTTACGAGCAGTACTTC.

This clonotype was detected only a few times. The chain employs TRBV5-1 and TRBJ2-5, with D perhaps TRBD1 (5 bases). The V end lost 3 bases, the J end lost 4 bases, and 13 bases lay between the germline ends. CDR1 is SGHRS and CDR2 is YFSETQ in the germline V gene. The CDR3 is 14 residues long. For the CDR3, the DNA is TGCGCCAGCAGCTCCCGACAGAGGCCAGAGACCCAGTACTTC. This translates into CASSSRQRPETQYF.

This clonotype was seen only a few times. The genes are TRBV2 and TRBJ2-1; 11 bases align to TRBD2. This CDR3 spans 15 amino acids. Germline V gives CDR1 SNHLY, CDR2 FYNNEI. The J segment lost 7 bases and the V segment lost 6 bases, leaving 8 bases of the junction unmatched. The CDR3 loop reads CASRDRASGRNEQFF. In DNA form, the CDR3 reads TGTGCCAGCAGGGACCGGGCTAGCGGGAGGAATGAGCAGTTCTTC.

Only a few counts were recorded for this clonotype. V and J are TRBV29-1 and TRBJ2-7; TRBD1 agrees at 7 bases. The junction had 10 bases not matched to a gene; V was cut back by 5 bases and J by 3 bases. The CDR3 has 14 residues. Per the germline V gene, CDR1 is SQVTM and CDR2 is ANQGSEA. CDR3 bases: TGCAGCGTTTCAAGGGGGCGAACCGGCTACGAGCAGTACTTC. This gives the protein CSVSRGRTGYEQYF.

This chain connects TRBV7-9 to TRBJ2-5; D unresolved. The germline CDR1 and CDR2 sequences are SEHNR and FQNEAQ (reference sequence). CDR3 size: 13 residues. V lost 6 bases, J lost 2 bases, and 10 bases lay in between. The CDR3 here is CASRTDLQETQYF. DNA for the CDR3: TGTGCCAGCAGAACGGACCTACAAGAGACCCAGTACTTC.

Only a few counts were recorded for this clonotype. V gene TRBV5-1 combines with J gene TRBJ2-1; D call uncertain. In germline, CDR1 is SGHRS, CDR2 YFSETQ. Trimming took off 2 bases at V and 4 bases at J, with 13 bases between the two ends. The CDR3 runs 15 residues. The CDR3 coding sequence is TGCGCCAGCAGCTTTTCCCAACCCCAATACAATGAGCAGTTCTTC. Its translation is CASSFSQPQYNEQFF.